This note documents a single T cell receptor (beta chain) sequence. Its target is unknown. Germline lookup yields CDR1 SGHTA and CDR2 FQGTGA. The CDR3 is 14 amino acids. Trimming pared 9 bases from V and 5 bases from J, leaving 16 bases between. TCRdb redid the calling of the 5' RACE reads with MiXCR, one entry per CDR3 protein. The table shows roughly 600,000 distinct CDR3 sequences, with about 20% occurring only once. This entry belongs to a study of T-cell memory formation after mild COVID-19. Study results and caveats: Clones which contracted sat mainly in CM and EM if CD4+, and in EMRA if CD8+.

This rearrangement joins TRBV7-3 to TRBJ2-2, with unresolved D. The receptor was isolated from an adult woman who had mild COVID-19 (a few samples of this study predate the infection). Cell type and time point are not known. The sample consisted of PBMCs or a T cell subset sorted from them (not recorded which). CDR3 coding DNA: TGTGCCAGTGGTAGTGGGGATCGGACCGGGGAGCTGTTTTTT. Its translation: CASGSGDRTGELFF.